This is a list of T cell receptor beta chains from one sample in a study of T cells after yellow fever vaccination. TCRdb itself ran the 5' RACE reads through MiXCR, one entry per CDR3 protein. The top ten clones hold under 3.5% of a sample with 200,000 to 250,000 distinct CDR3 sequences, roughly 3% of them seen once. Material: CD4+ T cells sorted from PBMCs, obtained 10 days after the yellow fever booster vaccination. All receptors come from a man younger than 35 who received the YFV17D yellow fever vaccine. The CDR3 runs from the conserved cysteine through the conserved F or W. The order of the fields is D gene, V gene, J gene, clone size, CDR3 DNA, CDR3 protein. A D gene is named only where the DNA matches it firmly. Clone size is shown for a subset of rows, as once, few, many or a class of expanded clone.

>TRBD2|TRBV7-3|TRBJ2-1|many
TGTGCCAGCAGTCCTCGAGGTAGCGGGGTCGATGAGCAGTTCTTC
CASSPRGSGVDEQFF
>-|TRBV19|TRBJ2-2|many
TGTGCCAGTAGTACAATCCTCAGGGGAGGCACCGGGGAGCTGTTTTTT
CASSTILRGGTGELFF
>TRBD2|TRBV12-3/TRBV12-4|TRBJ2-1|many
TGTGCCAGCACCCTAGCGGGGGAAGACAATGAGCAGTTCTTC
CASTLAGEDNEQFF
>-|TRBV3-1|TRBJ2-4|many
TGTGCCAGCAGTCACGGACAGTTAGCCAAAAACATTCAGTACTTC
CASSHGQLAKNIQYF
>-|TRBV5-1|TRBJ2-1|many
TGCGCCAGCAGCCCAGCTGGGCAGGGGGGTTACAATGAGCAGTTCTTC
CASSPAGQGGYNEQFF
>-|TRBV4-3|TRBJ1-1|many
TGCGCCAGCAGCCAAGTCTGGAACGCGGGACAGAACACTGAAGCTTTCTTT
CASSQVWNAGQNTEAFF
>TRBD2|TRBV7-8|TRBJ2-1|many
TGTGCCAGCAGGGCTGCGGGGGGGACTGGAAATGAGCAGTTCTTC
CASRAAGGTGNEQFF
>TRBD2|TRBV20-1|TRBJ2-5|-
TGCAGTGCTAGAGTAGCGGGGGGGCCGTTAGAGACCCAGTACTTC
CSARVAGGPLETQYF
>TRBD1|TRBV18|TRBJ1-4|-
TGTGCCAGCTCCCGTGGACAGGGTTCTGCAACTAATGAAAAACTGTTTTTT
CASSRGQGSATNEKLFF
>TRBD2|TRBV25-1|TRBJ2-3|few
TGTGCCAGCAGTTCGGGGACTAGCGGGGACCGCACAGATACGCAGTATTTT
CASSSGTSGDRTDTQYF